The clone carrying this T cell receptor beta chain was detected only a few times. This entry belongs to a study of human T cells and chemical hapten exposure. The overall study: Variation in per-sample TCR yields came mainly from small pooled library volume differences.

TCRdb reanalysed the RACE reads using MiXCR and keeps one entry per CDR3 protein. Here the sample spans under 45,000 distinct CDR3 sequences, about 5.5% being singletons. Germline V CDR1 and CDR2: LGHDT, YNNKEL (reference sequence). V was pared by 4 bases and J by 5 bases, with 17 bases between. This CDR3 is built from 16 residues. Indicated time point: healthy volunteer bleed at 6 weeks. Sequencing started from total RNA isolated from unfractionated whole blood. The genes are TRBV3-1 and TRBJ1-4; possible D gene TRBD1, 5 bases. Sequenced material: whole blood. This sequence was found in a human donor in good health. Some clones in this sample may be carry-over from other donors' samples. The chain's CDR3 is CASSPVVWGINEKLFF. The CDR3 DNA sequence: TGTGCCAGCAGCCCTGTCGTTTGGGGGATAAATGAAAAACTGTTTTTT.